The present TCR beta chain was sequenced within a study of blood T cell repertoires in COVID-19. Study background: The samples span acute and convalescent COVID-19 from the United States, Italy and Spain. The cDNA or gDNA used as material had been derived from T cells, B-cell-depleted T cells, or PBMCs.

The CDR3 length is 15 residues. The J segment lost 4 bases and the V segment lost 1 base, leaving 8 bases of the junction unmatched. The germline V gene encodes CDR1 SQVTM and CDR2 ANQGSEA. Produced via immunoSEQ multiplex PCR; TCRdb's table is partial and in-frame only. The data show about 62,000 clones, about nine tenths seen once. The rearrangement uses TRBV29-1 and TRBJ1-1; TRBD1 matches at 8 bases. The sample taken for sequencing was peripheral blood. This clonotype was sampled from a woman aged 80 or older with acute or convalescent COVID-19. The CDR3 DNA sequence: TGCAGCGTTGAAGGCATCCAGGGGGCCCCCACTGAAGCTTTCTTT. This encodes CSVEGIQGAPTEAFF.